A single sample is the source of the 13 T cell receptor beta chains below, sequenced in a study of CD8+ T cells in alopecia areata. Extraction of RNA preceded its reverse transcription into cDNA, which served as the sequencing template. The protocol was immunoSEQ multiplex PCR, while the TCRdb copy is restricted to in-frame clones and leaves out a portion. The sample lists about 150,000 clones; less than 65% were seen once. Sequencing used CD8+ T cells sorted from blood. All receptors derive from a human donor in good health.

This clone has just a few counts. The chain is built from TRBV5-1 and TRBJ1-1; D unresolved. The CDR3 consists of 14 residues. CDR1 and CDR2 (germline): SGHRS, YFSETQ. Trimming cost V 0 bases and J 11 bases, with 17 bases left between them. CDR3 in DNA: TGCGCCAGCAGCTTGGCCATGTTTCCCCATGGGGCTTTCTTT. Its translation is CASSLAMFPHGAFF.

The CDR3 nucleotides read TGTGCCAGCTCCCCCGCGGGAACCTACGAGCAGTACTTC. Translation: CASSPAGTYEQYF. This sequence joins TRBV5-6 and TRBJ2-7, with a tentative D call TRBD2 (6 bases). Trimming removed 7 bases from V and 2 bases from J, with 13 bases in between. The CDR3 contains 13 residues. CDR1 and CDR2 (germline): SGHDT, YYEEEE.

V usage is TRBV6-5 and J usage is TRBJ2-7; D may be TRBD1 or TRBD2 (6 bases each). This CDR3 has 15 amino acids. V lost 3 bases and J 3 bases, leaving 15 bases between the germline ends. CDR1 is MNHEY and CDR2 is SVGAGI in the germline V gene. The CDR3 DNA follows: TGTGCCAGCAGTTATAGCGGAGGGGGTTACTACGAGCAGTACTTC. This codes for CASSYSGGGYYEQYF.

This clone was counted only a few times. The V and J genes are TRBV7-9 and TRBJ2-1; TRBD2 agrees at 12 bases. The length of the CDR3 is 15 residues. J gave up 5 bases and V 5 bases, and 4 bases lay outside the gene matches. Germline lookup yields CDR1 SEHNR and CDR2 FQNEAQ (reference sequence). In nucleotides, the CDR3 is TGTGCCAGCAGCGCGACTAGCGGGAGCAACAATGAGCAGTTCTTC. This gives the protein CASSATSGSNNEQFF.

J is TRBJ2-7 and V is TRBV2; the D gene could be TRBD1 or TRBD2 (5 bases each). CDR1 is SNHLY, CDR2 FYNNEI, per germline. The CDR3 is made up of 15 amino acids. V was trimmed by 0 bases and J by 4 bases, leaving 13 bases between them. CDR3 sequence reads: CASSEATARLYEQYF. The CDR3 bases are TGTGCCAGCAGTGAAGCGACAGCAAGACTATACGAGCAGTACTTC.

This chain uses TRBV7-8 with TRBJ2-7; D is possibly TRBD2 (7 bases). The CDR3 totals 16 residues. V lost 4 bases and J lost 4, with 20 bases in between. The germline CDR1 and CDR2 sequences are SGHVS and FQNEAQ. Written as DNA, the CDR3 is TGTGCCAGCAGCTCGGGGGCTAGCGGTTACGCGTACGAGCAGTACTTC. Its translation is CASSSGASGYAYEQYF.

This chain links TRBV6-5 with TRBJ2-1; 10 bases match TRBD2. Germline values: CDR1 MNHEY, CDR2 SVGAGI. The CDR3 is 15 amino acids. The J segment lost 6 bases and the V segment lost 6 bases, leaving 8 bases of the junction unmatched. DNA of the CDR3: TGTGCCAGCAGGATCTCTAGCGGGAGTTCCAATGAGCAGTTCTTC. Translated, it gives CASRISSGSSNEQFF.

The chain recombines TRBV9 with TRBJ2-4, with D perhaps TRBD1 or TRBD2 (5 bases each). Germline CDR1 reads SGDLS; CDR2 reads YYNGEE. The V gene lost 5 bases and the J gene lost 7 bases, with 19 bases spanning the gap. CDR3 length: 15 residues. CDR3 region: CASSPSGAAGNIQYF. CDR3 nucleotide sequence: TGTGCCAGCAGTCCCTCCGGGGCCGCAGGTAACATTCAGTACTTC.

This chain connects TRBV7-2 to TRBJ2-5; the D is unclear. This CDR3 comprises 15 residues. V shed 0 bases and J shed 1 base, with 9 bases lying between them. Germline V lookup: CDR1 SGHTA, CDR2 FQGNSA. In nucleotides, the CDR3 is TGTGCCAGCAGCTTAGCAAGACGGCCCCAAGAGACCCAGTACTTC. It yields the protein CASSLARRPQETQYF. The whole variable domain, filled in from reference TRBV7-2 and TRBJ2-5, reads GAGVSQSPSNKVTEKGKDVELRCDPISGHTALYWYRQSLGQGLEFLIYFQGNSAPDKSGLPSDRFSAERTGGSVSTLTIQRTQQEDSAVYLCASSLARRPQETQYFGPGTRLLVL.

This sequence joins TRBV19 and TRBJ1-1; D is uncertain. CDR1 and CDR2 from the germline V gene are LNHDA and SQIVND (reference sequence). The CDR3 totals 12 residues. V was cut by 6 bases and J by 5 bases, with 10 bases left in between. CDR3 sequence: CASRDPETEAFF. In nucleotides, the CDR3 is TGTGCCAGTAGAGACCCGGAAACTGAAGCTTTCTTT.

This sequence joins TRBV25-1 and TRBJ2-7; TRBD2 is a possible D gene (6 bases). The length of the CDR3 is 15 residues. The V gene's germline CDR1 is MGHDK and CDR2 SYGVNS. With 5 bases removed from V and 0 bases from J, the gap between germline ends came to 14 bases. CDR3 protein: CASSNSREPSYEQYF. The CDR3 DNA sequence: TGTGCCAGCAGTAACAGCCGGGAGCCCTCCTACGAGCAGTACTTC.

The gene calls are TRBV9 and TRBJ2-7; D is possibly TRBD2 (5 bases). This CDR3 region has 15 residues. The V gene lost 4 bases and the J gene lost 0 bases, with 14 bases spanning the gap. Germline V gene sequence: CDR1 SGDLS, CDR2 YYNGEE. The CDR3 nucleotides are TGTGCCAGCAGCTCTCATCCGGGGAGCTCCTACGAGCAGTACTTC. The encoded protein is CASSSHPGSSYEQYF.

This clone was seen a handful of times. The rearrangement uses TRBV7-9 and TRBJ2-7, with D perhaps TRBD1 (6 bases). The CDR3 is 15 amino acids. V was cut by 4 bases and J by 2 bases, with 15 bases left in between. From germline, CDR1 is SEHNR and CDR2 FQNEAQ (reference sequence). The CDR3 sequence: CASSSQGAPTYEQYF. The CDR3 region has the DNA TGTGCCAGCAGCTCACAGGGCGCCCCCACCTACGAGCAGTACTTC.